The 19 T cell receptor beta chains presented below share a single source sample, sequenced in a study of T cells in Graves' hyperthyroidism and ophthalmopathy. Using RNA transcripts as the source, TCR beta CDR3 regions were amplified. The HTBI primer set was used in a first-round RT-PCR of the TCR CDR3. TCRdb called the multiplex PCR reads again in MiXCR, with one record for every CDR3 protein. In the table there are about 640,000 distinct CDR3 sequences, 20% of which are singletons. The sample was blood. The receptors were gathered from a man aged 25 to 45 with Graves' ophthalmopathy.

This clonotype was detected many times. The chain joins TRBV12-3 or TRBV12-4 to TRBJ2-7, with 8 nucleotides matching TRBD1. V shed 5 bases and J 2 bases; nucleotides not matched to a gene: 11. CDR3 length: 16 residues. CDR3 nucleotide sequence: TGTGCCAGCAGTGCCGACCAGGACAGGGTGGCCTACGAGCAGTACTTC. This gives the protein CASSADQDRVAYEQYF.

This clonotype showed up just a few times. The rearrangement uses TRBV6-1 and TRBJ2-5; 8 nucleotides align to TRBD2. The CDR3 length is 14 residues. Germline CDR1 MNHNS, CDR2 SASEGT. V shed 7 bases, J shed 5 bases, and the junction held 9 bases outside the gene matches. CDR3 region: CASNVAGSGETQYF. CDR3 bases: TGTGCCAGCAACGTAGCGGGATCCGGGGAGACCCAGTACTTC.

This clonotype was seen more than once but under ten times. This chain joins TRBV11-2 and TRBJ2-1; 7 nucleotides agree with TRBD1. The CDR3 runs to 15 residues. The trim removed 5 bases at V and 0 bases at J, leaving 4 bases unmatched. Per germline, CDR1 SGHAT and CDR2 FQNNGV. CDR3 DNA: TGTGCCAGCAGCCCGGACAGGCACTCCTACAATGAGCAGTTCTTC. It encodes CASSPDRHSYNEQFF.

This clonotype appeared many times. The rearrangement joins TRBV11-2 to TRBJ2-4; 10 bases match TRBD2. This CDR3 is built from 18 residues. The V gene end was trimmed by 1 base and the J gene end by 0 bases; junction bases not matched to a gene: 6. CDR1 is SGHAT and CDR2 is FQNNGV in the germline V gene. The CDR3 DNA is TGTGCCAGCAGCTTAGGGGTGGCTAGCGGGAGAGCCAAAAACATTCAGTACTTC. Residues: CASSLGVASGRAKNIQYF.

The chain carries TRBV7-8 and TRBJ1-4; tentatively, D is TRBD1 (5 bases). The V gene lost 0 bases and the J gene lost 3 bases, with 11 bases spanning the gap. Germline assignment: CDR1 SGHVS and CDR2 FQNEAQ. The CDR3 contains 16 residues. CDR3 sequence (DNA): TGTGCCAGCAGCTTAGCCGCACAGGTGTCTAATGAAAAACTGTTTTTT. This sequence encodes CASSLAAQVSNEKLFF. Based on the CDR3 plus reference TRBV7-8 and TRBJ1-4, the full variable domain is GAGVSQSPRYKVAKRGQDVALRCDPISGHVSLFWYQQALGQGPEFLTYFQNEAQLDKSGLPSDRFFAERPEGSVSTLKIQRTQQEDSAVYLCASSLAAQVSNEKLFFGSGTQLSVL.

This clonotype occurred many times. This sequence joins TRBV12-3 or TRBV12-4 and TRBJ2-2; D possibly matches TRBD1 or TRBD2 (6 bases each). Trimming pared 7 bases from V and 4 bases from J, leaving 16 bases between. The CDR3 contains 15 residues. The CDR3 DNA reads as TGTGCCAGCACTTGGGGGGCCGGAGGCACCGGGGAGCTGTTTTTT. Translation: CASTWGAGGTGELFF.

The V and J genes are TRBV6-6 and TRBJ1-2; no reliable D call. The germline V gene encodes CDR1 MNHNY and CDR2 SVGAGI (reference sequence). V was cut by 0 bases and J by 5 bases, with 13 bases left in between. The CDR3 consists of 15 residues. The CDR3 protein is CASSYSAGLSYGYTF. The CDR3 DNA sequence: TGTGCCAGCAGTTACTCGGCAGGCCTTTCTTATGGCTACACCTTC.

This clonotype was counted between two and nine times. The chain carries TRBV7-3 and TRBJ2-3, with D possibly TRBD1 on 5 matching bases. CDR1 is SGHTA and CDR2 is FQGTGA in the germline V gene. V was pared by 7 bases and J by 4 bases, with 18 bases between. The CDR3 is made up of 15 amino acids. The CDR3 region has the DNA TGTGCCAGCACCGCACAAGGACAACAATCAGATACGCAGTATTTT. It specifies CASTAQGQQSDTQYF.

This clonotype was found a few times. The chain carries TRBV20-1 and TRBJ2-3; 10 bases are shared with TRBD1. The V and J ends lost 6 bases and 4 bases, in that order; junction bases with no gene match: 10. Per germline, CDR1 DFQATT and CDR2 SNEGSKA (reference sequence). The CDR3 extends over 15 amino acids. The CDR3 sequence: CSAPSGTGAPDTQYF. The DNA of the CDR3 is TGCAGTGCCCCAAGCGGGACAGGGGCCCCAGATACGCAGTATTTT.

V is TRBV6-2 or TRBV6-3 and J is TRBJ2-7; 10 bases line up with TRBD2. V lost 7 bases, J lost 4 bases, and 7 bases stayed unmatched. The germline V gene has CDR1 MNHEY and CDR2 SVGEGT. This CDR3 has 14 amino acids. CDR3 nucleotide sequence: TGTGCCAGCAAGGCAGCGGGAGGGAGATACGAGCAGTACTTC. Translating it yields CASKAAGGRYEQYF.

The chain recombines TRBV4-3 with TRBJ2-2, with a weak D call TRBD2 (5 bases). With 0 bases removed from V and 6 bases from J, the gap between germline ends came to 11 bases. Germline V CDR1 and CDR2: LGHNA, YSLEER. This CDR3 region has 15 residues. CDR3 region: CASSQDTGLAGELFF. The CDR3 DNA sequence: TGCGCCAGCAGCCAAGATACGGGGTTGGCCGGGGAGCTGTTTTTT.

This clonotype has a count of ten or more. J is TRBJ1-5 and V is TRBV28, with D unclear. This CDR3 has 13 amino acids. V was shortened by 6 bases and J by 10 bases, with 16 bases between the two germline ends. Germline V gene sequence: CDR1 MDHEN, CDR2 SYDVKM. The DNA of the CDR3 is TGTGCCAGCAGGGAAAGGGCGCCGGAACCCCAGCATTTT. Protein product: CASRERAPEPQHF.

This clonotype was picked up many times. V and J are TRBV24-1 and TRBJ1-1; 9 bases map to TRBD1. V gave up 4 bases and J gave up 1 base; unmatched junction bases: 3. Germline CDR1 is KGHDR and CDR2 is SFDVKD. This CDR3 has 15 amino acids. The CDR3 DNA reads as TGTGCCACCAGTGACGCGGGACAGGGGAACACTGAAGCTTTCTTT. Residues: CATSDAGQGNTEAFF.

The CDR3 bases are TGCGCCAGCAGCCGGACTAGCACCTCTACAGGCGAGCAGTACTTC. Amino acid sequence: CASSRTSTSTGEQYF. The chain recombines TRBV5-1 with TRBJ2-7; TRBD2 matches 8 bases. Germline CDR1 is SGHRS and CDR2 is YFSETQ. The CDR3 is 15 amino acids. V lost 4 bases and J lost 6; bases outside the gene matches: 12.

CDR3 residues: CAISDDRDQPQHF. The DNA of the CDR3 is TGTGCCATCAGTGACGACAGGGACCAGCCCCAGCATTTT. The chain employs TRBV10-3 and TRBJ1-5, with 7 bases fitting TRBD1. The V and J ends lost 3 bases and 7 bases, in that order; junction bases with no gene match: 3. CDR1 is ENHRY and CDR2 is SYGVKD in the germline V gene. This CDR3 has 13 amino acids.

This clonotype appeared many times. The chain is built from TRBV18 and TRBJ1-1; weak D call: TRBD1 (6 bases). Germline CDR1 KGHSH, CDR2 LQKENI. This CDR3 has 13 amino acids. V lost 6 bases and J 5 bases, leaving 13 bases between the germline ends. Here the CDR3 DNA reads TGTGCCAGCTCCTTAGGGGGGATGACTGAAGCTTTCTTT. Protein: CASSLGGMTEAFF.

V is TRBV7-2 and J is TRBJ2-7, with D possibly matching TRBD1 (5 bases). The CDR3 spans 14 residues. Germline-derived CDR1 and CDR2 are SGHTA and FQGNSA. The V end lost 3 bases, the J end lost 3 bases, and 12 bases lay between the germline ends. The chain's CDR3 is CASSLADTGYEQYF. The CDR3 nucleotides read TGTGCCAGCAGCTTGGCGGACACAGGCTACGAGCAGTACTTC.

This clonotype was picked up many times. The chain employs TRBV7-9 and TRBJ2-7; TRBD1 matches 10 bases. Germline trimming cut 3 bases from V and 6 bases from J; bases unmatched to any gene: 8. The CDR3 sequence is 15 residues long. Germline V gene lookup returns CDR1 SEHNR and CDR2 FQNEAQ (reference sequence). DNA for the CDR3: TGTGCCAGCAGCTTCCCCGGGACAGGGGCTGGCGAGCAGTACTTC. Translation gives CASSFPGTGAGEQYF.

This clonotype was recorded at least ten times. The chain employs TRBV12-3 or TRBV12-4 and TRBJ2-6, with 7 bases identical to TRBD1. The CDR3 consists of 17 residues. V dropped 3 bases and J dropped 0; count of bases not matched to a gene: 5. CDR3 coding DNA: TGTGCCAGCAGTTTGGGGGACAGTAGCTCTGGGGCCAACGTCCTGACTTTC. It codes for CASSLGDSSSGANVLTF.